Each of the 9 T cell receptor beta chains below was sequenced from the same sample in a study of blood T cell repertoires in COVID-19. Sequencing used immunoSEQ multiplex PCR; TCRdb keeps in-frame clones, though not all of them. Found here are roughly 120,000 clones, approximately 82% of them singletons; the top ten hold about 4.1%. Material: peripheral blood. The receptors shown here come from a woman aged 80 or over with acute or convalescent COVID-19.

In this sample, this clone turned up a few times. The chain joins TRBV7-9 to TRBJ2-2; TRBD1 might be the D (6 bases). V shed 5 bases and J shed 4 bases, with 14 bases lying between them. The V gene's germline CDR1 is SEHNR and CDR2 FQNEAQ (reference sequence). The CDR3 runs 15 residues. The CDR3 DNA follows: TGTGCCAGCAGCCCAGGGGTAGGGGGCACCGGGGAGCTGTTTTTT. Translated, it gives CASSPGVGGTGELFF.

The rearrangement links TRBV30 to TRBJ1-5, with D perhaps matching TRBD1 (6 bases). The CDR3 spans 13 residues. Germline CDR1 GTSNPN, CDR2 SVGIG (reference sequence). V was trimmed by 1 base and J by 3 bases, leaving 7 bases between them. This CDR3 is CAWSGQVNQPQHF. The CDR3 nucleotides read TGTGCCTGGAGTGGACAGGTCAATCAGCCCCAGCATTTT.

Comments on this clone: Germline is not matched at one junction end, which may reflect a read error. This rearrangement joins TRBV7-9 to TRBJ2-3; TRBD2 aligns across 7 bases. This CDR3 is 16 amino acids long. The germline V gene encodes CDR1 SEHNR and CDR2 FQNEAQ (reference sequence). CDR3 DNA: TGTGCCAGCAGCTTAGTGTCTCGCGGGAGCAGAGATACGCAGTATTTT. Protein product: CASSLVSRGSRDTQYF.

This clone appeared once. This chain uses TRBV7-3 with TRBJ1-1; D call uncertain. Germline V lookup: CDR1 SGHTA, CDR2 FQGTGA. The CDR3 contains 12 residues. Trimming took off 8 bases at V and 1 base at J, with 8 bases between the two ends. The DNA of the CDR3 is TGTGCCAGCGGTTCCGGGAACACTGAAGCTTTCTTT. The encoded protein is CASGSGNTEAFF.

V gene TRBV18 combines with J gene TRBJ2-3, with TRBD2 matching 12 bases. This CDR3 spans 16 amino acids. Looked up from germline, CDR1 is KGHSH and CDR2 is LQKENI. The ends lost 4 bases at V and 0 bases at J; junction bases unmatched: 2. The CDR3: CASSRLAGDSTDTQYF. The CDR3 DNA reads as TGTGCCAGCTCACGACTAGCGGGGGATAGCACAGATACGCAGTATTTT.

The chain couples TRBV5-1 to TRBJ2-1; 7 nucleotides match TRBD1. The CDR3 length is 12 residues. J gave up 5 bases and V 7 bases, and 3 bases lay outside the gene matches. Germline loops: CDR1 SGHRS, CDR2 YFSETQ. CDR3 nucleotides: TGCGCCAGCCGGGACAGACACAATGAGCAGTTCTTC. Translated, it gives CASRDRHNEQFF.

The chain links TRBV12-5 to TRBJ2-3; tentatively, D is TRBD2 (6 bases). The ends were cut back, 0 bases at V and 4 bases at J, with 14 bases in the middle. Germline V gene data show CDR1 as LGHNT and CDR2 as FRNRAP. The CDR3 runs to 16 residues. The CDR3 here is CASGLVLSAGADTQYF. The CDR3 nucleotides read TGTGCTAGTGGTTTGGTACTCTCAGCGGGCGCAGATACGCAGTATTTT.

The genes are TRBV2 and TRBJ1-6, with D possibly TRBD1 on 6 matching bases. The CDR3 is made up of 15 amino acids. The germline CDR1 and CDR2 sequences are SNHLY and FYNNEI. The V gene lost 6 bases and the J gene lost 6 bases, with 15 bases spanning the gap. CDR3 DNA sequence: TGTGCCAGCAGCAAGGGGGGGGGCCGTAATTCACCCCTCCACTTT. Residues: CASSKGGGRNSPLHF.

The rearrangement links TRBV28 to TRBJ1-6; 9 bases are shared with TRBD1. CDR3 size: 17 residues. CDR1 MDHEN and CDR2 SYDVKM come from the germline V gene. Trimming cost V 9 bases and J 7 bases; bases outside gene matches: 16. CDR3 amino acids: CASTPTPEGTGNSPLHF. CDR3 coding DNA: TGTGCCAGTACACCCACCCCTGAGGGGACAGGGAATTCACCCCTCCACTTT.